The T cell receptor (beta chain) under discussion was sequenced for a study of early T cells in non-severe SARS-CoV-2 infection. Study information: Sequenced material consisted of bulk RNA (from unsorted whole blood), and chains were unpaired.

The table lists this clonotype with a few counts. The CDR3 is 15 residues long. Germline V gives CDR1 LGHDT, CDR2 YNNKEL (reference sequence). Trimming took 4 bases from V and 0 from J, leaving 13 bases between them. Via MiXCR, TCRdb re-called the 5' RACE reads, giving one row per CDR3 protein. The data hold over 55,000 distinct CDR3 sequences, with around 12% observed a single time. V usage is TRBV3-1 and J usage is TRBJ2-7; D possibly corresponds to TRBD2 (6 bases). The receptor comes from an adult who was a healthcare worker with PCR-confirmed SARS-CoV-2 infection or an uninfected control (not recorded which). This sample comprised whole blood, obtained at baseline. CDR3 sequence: CASSRRRGASYEQYF. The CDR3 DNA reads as TGTGCCAGCAGCCGCCGTCGCGGGGCCTCCTACGAGCAGTACTTC.